These 15 T cell receptor beta chains were all obtained from the same sample, sequenced in a study of Ad26.COV2.S vaccination and SARS-CoV-2 variants (dated by TCRdb to about 2021). Library creation used the immunoSEQ multiplex PCR assay. TCRdb's version of the immuneACCESS table is confined to in-frame rearrangements and falls short of the full clone set. An unresolved V gene accounts for under half of the shortfall where checked; the remainder is of unknown origin. The sample includes 350,000 to 450,000 clones, with over 75% observed a single time. Around 3.7% of the sample belongs to the ten largest clones. In the paper's terms, the treatment or condition label means: 15 to 20 received Ad26.COV2.S at low or high dose, single or two shots; about five received placebo; per-sample allocation not given. For vaccine and placebo recipients, the sequenced repertoires came from samples collected on day 63 after the first injection.

Here the sequenced sample was peripheral blood, taken in a trial of Ad26.COV2.S vaccine versus placebo. Source of these receptors: a person aged 18-65 years who received the Ad26.COV2.S COVID-19 vaccine or a placebo.

V gene TRBV27 combines with J gene TRBJ1-5, with TRBD1 matching 9 bases. The CDR3 consists of 13 residues. Germline loops: CDR1 MNHEY, CDR2 SMNVEV (reference sequence). V was clipped by 10 bases and J by 5 bases; unmatched bases: 6. CDR3 region: CATQDRGYQPQHF. The CDR3 bases are TGTGCCACTCAGGACAGGGGTTATCAGCCCCAGCATTTT.

The CDR3 loop is CASSIGGYNNSPLHF. CDR3 DNA: TGTGCCAGTAGTATAGGAGGGTACAATAATTCACCCCTCCACTTT. The V gene is TRBV19, the J gene TRBJ1-6, with unresolved D. This CDR3 contains 15 residues. CDR1 is LNHDA and CDR2 is SQIVND in the germline V gene (reference sequence). With 1 base removed from V and 5 bases from J, the gap between germline ends came to 9 bases.

The V call is TRBV27, the J call TRBJ2-1; the D gene could be TRBD1 or TRBD2 (6 bases each). This CDR3 is built from 13 residues. Germline CDR1 is MNHEY and CDR2 is SMNVEV (reference sequence). Trimming removed 10 bases from V and 2 bases from J, with 12 bases in between. The chain's CDR3 is CATHGGAYNEQFF. The CDR3 DNA reads TGTGCCACCCACGGGGGCGCCTACAATGAGCAGTTCTTC.

This clone was detected only once. The gene calls are TRBV25-1 and TRBJ1-2; 9 nucleotides align to TRBD1. Germline loops: CDR1 MGHDK, CDR2 SYGVNS. V lost 7 bases and J lost 3; bases outside the gene matches: 9. This CDR3 has 15 amino acids. The CDR3 loop reads CASNPLQGAYYGYTF. The CDR3 nucleotides read TGTGCCAGCAACCCCTTACAGGGGGCTTACTATGGCTACACCTTC.

This chain uses TRBV7-9 with TRBJ2-5; D assignment may be TRBD1 or TRBD2 (5 bases each). Germline CDR1 SEHNR, CDR2 FQNEAQ (reference sequence). V was trimmed by 5 bases and J by 3 bases, leaving 13 bases between them. This CDR3 has 14 amino acids. The CDR3 here is CASSTGRVKETQYF. The CDR3, as DNA: TGTGCCAGCAGCACGGGACGGGTAAAAGAGACCCAGTACTTC.

This rearrangement joins TRBV15 to TRBJ2-7; TRBD1 matches 7 bases. Germline-derived CDR1 and CDR2 are LNHNV and YYDKDF (reference sequence). The CDR3 sequence is 15 residues long. V gave up 3 bases and J gave up 3 bases; unmatched junction bases: 8. CDR3 in amino acids: CATSSTLGQLYEQYF. In DNA form, the CDR3 reads TGTGCCACCAGCAGTACGCTGGGACAGCTCTACGAGCAGTACTTC.

V is TRBV2 and J is TRBJ2-7; D is ambiguous. The CDR3 runs to 13 residues. Trimming cost V 4 bases and J 3 bases, with 10 bases left between them. Germline lookup yields CDR1 SNHLY and CDR2 FYNNEI. The CDR3 DNA sequence: TGTGCCAGCAGTGGGCGGCCCAACTACGAGCAGTACTTC. It translates to CASSGRPNYEQYF.

The rearrangement links TRBV20-1 to TRBJ1-5, with TRBD1 matching over 7 bases. After removal of 4 bases from V and 0 bases from J, the junction contained 3 bases not matched to a gene. CDR3 length: 14 residues. CDR1 DFQATT and CDR2 SNEGSKA come from the germline V gene (reference sequence). The CDR3 sequence is CSAIEGASNQPQHF. The CDR3 DNA reads TGCAGTGCTATTGAGGGGGCTAGCAATCAGCCCCAGCATTTT.

The chain employs TRBV3-1 (or the pseudogene TRBV3-2) and TRBJ2-5; TRBD2 matches 9 bases. The CDR3 runs 17 residues. From germline, CDR1 is LGHDT and CDR2 YNNKEL (reference sequence). V gave up 3 bases and J gave up 1 base; unmatched junction bases: 9. CDR3 nucleotide sequence: TGTGCCAGCAGCCAGGTACGAAGCGGGGGGTTCCAAGAGACCCAGTACTTC. Protein product: CASSQVRSGGFQETQYF.

The chain uses TRBV6-5 and TRBJ2-2; D ambiguous. V was clipped by 0 bases and J by 0 bases, with 5 bases between them. The germline V gene encodes CDR1 MNHEY and CDR2 SVGAGI. CDR3 length: 15 amino acids. CDR3 amino acids: CASSYSRSNTGELFF. DNA for the CDR3: TGTGCCAGCAGTTACTCGAGATCGAACACCGGGGAGCTGTTTTTT.

J is TRBJ1-1 and V is TRBV27; tentative D call: TRBD1 (5 bases). This CDR3 comprises 13 residues. Trimming took off 6 bases at V and 3 bases at J, with 11 bases between the two ends. The V gene's germline CDR1 is MNHEY and CDR2 SMNVEV (reference sequence). CDR3 in DNA: TGTGCCAGCAGGCAAATAGGGGACACTGAAGCTTTCTTT. It codes for CASRQIGDTEAFF.

The genes are TRBV12-5 and TRBJ2-2; D gene ambiguous. CDR3 length: 17 residues. Per the germline V gene, CDR1 is LGHNT and CDR2 is FRNRAP. Trimming pared 0 bases from V and 2 bases from J, leaving 13 bases between. The CDR3 nucleotides are TGTGCTAGTGGTTTGGTATTTTCAAGACAAAACACCGGGGAGCTGTTTTTT. Protein: CASGLVFSRQNTGELFF. Full variable domain (missing parts from reference TRBV12-5 and TRBJ2-2): DARVTQTPRHKVTEMGQEVTMRCQPILGHNTVFWYRQTMMQGLELLAYFRNRAPLDDSGMPKDRFSAEMPDATLATLKIQPSEPRDSAVYFCASGLVFSRQNTGELFFGEGSRLTVL.

The chain carries TRBV6-4 and TRBJ2-2; D ambiguous. This CDR3 is 9 amino acids long. Germline CDR1 MRHNA, CDR2 SNTAGT. V shed 10 bases and J shed 6 bases, with 3 bases lying between them. CDR3 region: CAIPGELFF. The CDR3 DNA sequence: TGTGCCATACCCGGGGAGCTGTTTTTT.

The chain has TRBV5-1 and TRBJ1-1; TRBD1 agrees at 9 bases. The CDR3 covers 15 residues. Trimming took 4 bases from V and 11 from J; bases not matched to a gene: 15. Germline V gene lookup returns CDR1 SGHRS and CDR2 YFSETQ. CDR3 nucleotides: TGCGCCAGCAGCCCGGATGGGGACAGGGTTACTAGGGCTTTCTTT. This encodes CASSPDGDRVTRAFF.

For this clone: This same CDR3 is encoded by further DNA sequences in the sample. The chain uses TRBV7-2 and TRBJ2-3; D remains unclear. The V gene lost 5 bases and the J gene lost 6 bases, with 6 bases spanning the gap. This CDR3 comprises 11 residues. CDR1 is SGHTA and CDR2 is FQGNSA in the germline V gene. The CDR3 bases are TGTGCCAGCAGCCCCCGGGATACGCAGTATTTT. Protein sequence: CASSPRDTQYF.